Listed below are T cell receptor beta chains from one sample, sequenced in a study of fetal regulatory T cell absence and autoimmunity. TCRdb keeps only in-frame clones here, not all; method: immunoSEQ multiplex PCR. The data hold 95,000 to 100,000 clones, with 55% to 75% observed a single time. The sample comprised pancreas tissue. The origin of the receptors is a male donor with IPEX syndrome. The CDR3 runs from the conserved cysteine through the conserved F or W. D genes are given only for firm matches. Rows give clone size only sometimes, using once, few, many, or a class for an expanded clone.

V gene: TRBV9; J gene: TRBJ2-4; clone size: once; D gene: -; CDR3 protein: CASEGPKNIQYF; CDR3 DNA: TGTGCCAGCGAAGGCCCCAAAAACATTCAGTACTTC
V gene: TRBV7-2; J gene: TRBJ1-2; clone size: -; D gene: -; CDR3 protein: CASSLGHYGYTF; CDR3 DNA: TGTGCCAGCAGCTTAGGACATTATGGCTACACCTTC
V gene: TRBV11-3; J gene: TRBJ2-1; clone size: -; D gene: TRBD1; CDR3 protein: CASSLRDSIHEQFF; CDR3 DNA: TGTGCCAGCAGCTTAAGGGACAGTATCCATGAGCAGTTCTTC
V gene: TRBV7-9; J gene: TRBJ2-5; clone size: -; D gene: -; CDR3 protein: CASSLREETQYF; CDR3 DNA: TGTGCCAGCAGCTTAAGGGAGGAGACCCAGTACTTC
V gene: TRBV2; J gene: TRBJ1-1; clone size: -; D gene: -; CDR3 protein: CASSEADISGGTEAFF; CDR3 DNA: TGTGCCAGCAGTGAAGCGGACATCTCCGGTGGCACTGAAGCTTTCTTT
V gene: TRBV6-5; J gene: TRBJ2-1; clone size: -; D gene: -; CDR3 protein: CASSLFLSYNEQFF; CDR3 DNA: TGTGCCAGCAGTCTATTCCTTAGCTACAATGAGCAGTTCTTC
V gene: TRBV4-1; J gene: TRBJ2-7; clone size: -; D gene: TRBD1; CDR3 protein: CASSQDDRGDEQYF; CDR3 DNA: TGCGCCAGCAGCCAAGACGACAGGGGGGACGAGCAGTACTTC
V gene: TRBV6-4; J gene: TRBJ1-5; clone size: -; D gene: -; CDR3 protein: CASSAAGPDYSNQPQHF; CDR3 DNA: TGTGCCAGCAGTGCAGCGGGGCCTGATTATAGCAATCAGCCCCAGCATTTT
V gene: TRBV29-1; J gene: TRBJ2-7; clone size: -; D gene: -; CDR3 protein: CSVGYVGRYEQYF; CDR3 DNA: TGCAGCGTTGGTTATGTTGGCCGCTACGAGCAGTACTTC
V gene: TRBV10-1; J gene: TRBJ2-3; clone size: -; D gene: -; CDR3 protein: CASSETTPTSSLRDTQYF; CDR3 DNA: TGCGCCAGCAGTGAGACTACCCCAACTAGTTCACTCCGAGATACGCAGTATTTT
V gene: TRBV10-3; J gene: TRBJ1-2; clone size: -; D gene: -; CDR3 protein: CAIRGTITNYGYTF; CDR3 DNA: TGTGCCATCAGGGGGACAATTACTAACTATGGCTACACCTTC